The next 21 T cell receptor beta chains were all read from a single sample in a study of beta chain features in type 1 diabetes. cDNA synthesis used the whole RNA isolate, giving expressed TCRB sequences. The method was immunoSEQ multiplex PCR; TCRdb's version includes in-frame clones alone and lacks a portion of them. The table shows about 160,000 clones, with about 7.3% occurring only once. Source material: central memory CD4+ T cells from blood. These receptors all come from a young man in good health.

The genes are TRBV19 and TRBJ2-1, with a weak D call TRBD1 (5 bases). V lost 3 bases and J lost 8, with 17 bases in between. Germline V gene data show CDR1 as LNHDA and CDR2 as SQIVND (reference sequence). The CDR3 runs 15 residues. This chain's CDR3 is CASSIQANQGHEQFF. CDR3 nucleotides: TGTGCCAGTAGTATTCAGGCCAATCAGGGCCATGAGCAGTTCTTC.

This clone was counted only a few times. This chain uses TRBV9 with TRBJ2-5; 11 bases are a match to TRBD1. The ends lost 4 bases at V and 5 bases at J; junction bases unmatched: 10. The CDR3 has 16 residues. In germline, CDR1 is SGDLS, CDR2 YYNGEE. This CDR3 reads CASSPRGQGAVETQYF. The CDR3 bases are TGTGCCAGCAGCCCTCGCGGACAGGGGGCAGTGGAGACCCAGTACTTC.

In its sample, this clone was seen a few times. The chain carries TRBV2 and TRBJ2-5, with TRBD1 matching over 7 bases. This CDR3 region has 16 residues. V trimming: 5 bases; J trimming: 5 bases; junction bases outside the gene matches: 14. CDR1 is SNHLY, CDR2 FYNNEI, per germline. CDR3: CASSPERTGLGETQYF. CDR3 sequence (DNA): TGTGCCAGCAGTCCAGAGAGGACAGGCCTGGGGGAGACCCAGTACTTC.

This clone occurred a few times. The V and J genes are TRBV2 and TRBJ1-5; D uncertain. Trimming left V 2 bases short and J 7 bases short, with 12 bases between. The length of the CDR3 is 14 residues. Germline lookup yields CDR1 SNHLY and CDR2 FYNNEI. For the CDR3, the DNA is TGTGCCAGCAGTGAATGGTCTGGGAGGCAGCCCCAGCATTTT. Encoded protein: CASSEWSGRQPQHF.

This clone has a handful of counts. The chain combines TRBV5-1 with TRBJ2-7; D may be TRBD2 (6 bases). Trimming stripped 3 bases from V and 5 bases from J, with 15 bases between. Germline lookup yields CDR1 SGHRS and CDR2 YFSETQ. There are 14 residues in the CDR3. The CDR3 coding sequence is TGCGCCAGCAGCTACGGGACTCCGGGGGACGAGCAGTACTTC. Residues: CASSYGTPGDEQYF. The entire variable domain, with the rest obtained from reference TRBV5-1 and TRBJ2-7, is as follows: KAGVTQTPRYLIKTRGQQVTLSCSPISGHRSVSWYQQTPGQGLQFLFEYFSETQRNKGNFPGRFSGRQFSNSRSEMNVSTLELGDSALYLCASSYGTPGDEQYFGPGTRLTVT.

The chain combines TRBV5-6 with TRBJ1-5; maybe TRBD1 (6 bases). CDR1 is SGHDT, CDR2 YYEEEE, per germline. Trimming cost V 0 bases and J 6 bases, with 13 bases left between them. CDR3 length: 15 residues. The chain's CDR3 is CASSLEGEWGQPQHF. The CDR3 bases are TGTGCCAGCAGCTTGGAGGGGGAGTGGGGTCAGCCCCAGCATTTT.

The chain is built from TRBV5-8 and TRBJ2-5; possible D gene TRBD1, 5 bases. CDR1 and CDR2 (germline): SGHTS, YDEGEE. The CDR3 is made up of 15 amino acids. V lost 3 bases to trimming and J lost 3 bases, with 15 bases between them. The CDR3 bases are TGTGCCAGCAGCTCCGCTGGACAAGGGAAAGAGACCCAGTACTTC. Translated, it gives CASSSAGQGKETQYF.

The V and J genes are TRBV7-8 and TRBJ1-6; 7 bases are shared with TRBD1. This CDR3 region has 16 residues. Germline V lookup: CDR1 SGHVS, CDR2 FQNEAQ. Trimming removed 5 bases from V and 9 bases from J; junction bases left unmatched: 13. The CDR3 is CASSPGGTVGASPLHF. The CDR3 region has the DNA TGTGCCAGCAGCCCCGGCGGGACAGTGGGGGCTTCACCCCTCCACTTT.

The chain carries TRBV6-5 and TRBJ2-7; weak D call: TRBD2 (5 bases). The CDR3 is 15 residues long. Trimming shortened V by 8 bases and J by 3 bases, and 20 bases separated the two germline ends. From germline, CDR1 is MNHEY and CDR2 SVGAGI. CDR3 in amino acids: CASRQSRGSSYEQYF. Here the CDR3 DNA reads TGTGCCAGCCGTCAGAGTCGGGGATCAAGCTACGAGCAGTACTTC.

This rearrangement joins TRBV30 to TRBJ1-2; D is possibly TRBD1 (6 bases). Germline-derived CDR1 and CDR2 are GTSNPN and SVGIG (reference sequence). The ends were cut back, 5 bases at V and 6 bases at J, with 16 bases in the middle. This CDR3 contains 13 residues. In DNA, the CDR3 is TGTGCCTGGCTACAGGGCAAAGGCGATGGCTACACCTTC. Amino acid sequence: CAWLQGKGDGYTF.

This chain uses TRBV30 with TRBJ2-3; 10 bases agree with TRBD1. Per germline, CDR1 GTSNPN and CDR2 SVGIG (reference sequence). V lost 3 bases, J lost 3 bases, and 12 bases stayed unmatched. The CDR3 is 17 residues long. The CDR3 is CAWRGGQGKRGTDTQYF. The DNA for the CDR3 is TGTGCCTGGAGGGGGGGACAGGGGAAACGGGGTACAGATACGCAGTATTTT.

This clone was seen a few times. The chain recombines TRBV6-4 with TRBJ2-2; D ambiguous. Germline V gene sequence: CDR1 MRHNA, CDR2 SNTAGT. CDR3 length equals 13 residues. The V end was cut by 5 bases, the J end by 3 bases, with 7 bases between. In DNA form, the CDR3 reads TGTGCCAGCAGTCCGCGATACACCGGGGAGCTGTTTTTT. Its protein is CASSPRYTGELFF.

The CDR3 region has the DNA TGTGCCAGCAGCGTAGAAGGTGGTTGGCGGCCTGGTTTCTTT. Translation gives CASSVEGGWRPGFF. V usage is TRBV9 and J usage is TRBJ1-1, with D hard to call. V lost 0 bases, J lost 13 bases, and 19 bases lay in between. The germline V gene has CDR1 SGDLS and CDR2 YYNGEE. The CDR3 runs to 14 residues.

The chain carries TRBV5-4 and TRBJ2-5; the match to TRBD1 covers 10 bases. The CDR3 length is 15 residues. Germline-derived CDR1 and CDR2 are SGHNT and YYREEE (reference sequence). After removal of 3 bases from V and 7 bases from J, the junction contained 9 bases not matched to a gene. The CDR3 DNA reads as TGTGCCAGCAGCTCCGCGGGACAGGGGATTGGGACCCAGTACTTC. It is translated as CASSSAGQGIGTQYF.

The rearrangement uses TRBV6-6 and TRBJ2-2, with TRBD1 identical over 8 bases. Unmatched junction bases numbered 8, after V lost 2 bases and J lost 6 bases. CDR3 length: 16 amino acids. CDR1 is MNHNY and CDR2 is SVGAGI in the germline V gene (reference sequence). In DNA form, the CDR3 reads TGTGCCAGCAGTTACGGGGGACAGGTGGTAGCCGGGGAGCTGTTTTTT. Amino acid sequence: CASSYGGQVVAGELFF.

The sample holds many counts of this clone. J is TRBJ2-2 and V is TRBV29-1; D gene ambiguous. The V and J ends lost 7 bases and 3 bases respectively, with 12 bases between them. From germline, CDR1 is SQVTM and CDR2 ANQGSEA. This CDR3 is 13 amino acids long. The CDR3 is CSAALVYTGELFF. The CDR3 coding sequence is TGCAGCGCTGCCCTAGTTTACACCGGGGAGCTGTTTTTT.

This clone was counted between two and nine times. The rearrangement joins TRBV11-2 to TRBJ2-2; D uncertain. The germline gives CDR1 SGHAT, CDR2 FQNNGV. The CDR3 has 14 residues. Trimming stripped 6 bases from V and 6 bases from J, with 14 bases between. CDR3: CASRMAGSPGELFF. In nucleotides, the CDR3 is TGTGCCAGCAGAATGGCCGGGTCCCCCGGGGAGCTGTTTTTT.

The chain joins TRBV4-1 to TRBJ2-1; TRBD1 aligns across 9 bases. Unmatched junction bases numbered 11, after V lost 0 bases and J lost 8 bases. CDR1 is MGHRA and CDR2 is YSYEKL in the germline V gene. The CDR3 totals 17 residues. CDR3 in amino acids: CASSQEGTGSWGDEQFF. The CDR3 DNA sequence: TGCGCCAGCAGCCAAGAAGGGACAGGGTCGTGGGGGGATGAGCAGTTCTTC.

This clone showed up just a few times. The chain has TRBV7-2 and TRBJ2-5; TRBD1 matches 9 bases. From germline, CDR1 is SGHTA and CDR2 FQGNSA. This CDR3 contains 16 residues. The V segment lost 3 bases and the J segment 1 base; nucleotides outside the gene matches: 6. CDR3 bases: TGTGCCAGCAGCTTTGGGACAGGGATTGTCCAAGAGACCCAGTACTTC. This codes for CASSFGTGIVQETQYF.

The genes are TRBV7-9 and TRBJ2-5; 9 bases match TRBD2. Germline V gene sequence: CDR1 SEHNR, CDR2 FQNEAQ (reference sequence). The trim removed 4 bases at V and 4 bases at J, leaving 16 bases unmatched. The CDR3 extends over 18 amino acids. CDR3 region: CASSSKVSEREDRETQYF. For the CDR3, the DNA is TGTGCCAGCAGCTCAAAGGTTTCCGAGCGGGAGGACAGAGAGACCCAGTACTTC.

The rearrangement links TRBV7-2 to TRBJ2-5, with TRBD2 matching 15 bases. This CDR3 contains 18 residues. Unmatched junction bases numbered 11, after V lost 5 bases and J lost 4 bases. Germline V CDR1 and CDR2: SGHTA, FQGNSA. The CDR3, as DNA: TGTGCCAGCAGCCCAGAGGGACTAGCGGGGGGACCGTCAGAGACCCAGTACTTC. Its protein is CASSPEGLAGGPSETQYF.